This T cell receptor (beta chain) was captured in a study of Tregs in tolerant kidney transplant recipients. Study details: Related graft donors supplied nonmyeloablative bone marrow transplants, and mixed chimerism was transient.

This table comes from immunoSEQ multiplex PCR, and its TCRdb copy is limited to in-frame clones, with some not included. The sample carries tens of thousands of clones, more than 95% recorded once. Germline V gene sequence: CDR1 MNHEY, CDR2 SVGAGI. The CDR3 has 15 residues. The J segment lost 5 bases and the V segment lost 6 bases, leaving 9 bases of the junction unmatched. CD4+CD25+CD127- Tregs, CD4+CD25- non-Tregs, CD4 and CD8 cells were sorted. This clonotype was sampled from a human donor who received a combined kidney and bone marrow transplant. This chain links TRBV6-5 with TRBJ2-7; 11 nucleotides align to TRBD2. This sample comprised CD4+ T cells from blood, obtained before the transplant. The CDR3 DNA reads TGTGCCAGCAGAATTAGCGGGGGGGCCGTCCACGAGCAGTACTTC. It is translated as CASRISGGAVHEQYF.